One sample yielded the 30 T cell receptor beta chains listed below, sequenced in a study of patients and donors after allogeneic stem cell transplantation. From the RT-PCR reads, TCRdb called clonotypes with MiXCR, one entry per CDR3 protein. This table has 100,000 to 130,000 distinct CDR3 sequences, around 35% appearing once. Sequenced input: blood, either unsorted or a sorted T cell fraction (not recorded which). Receptors were obtained from a human donor who was either an allogeneic HSCT recipient or a stem cell or donor lymphocyte infusion donor (not recorded which). It is not recorded whose cells these are; they may come from a transplant donor.

The gene calls are TRBV9 and TRBJ2-1; D is unclear. Trimming removed 0 bases at V and 2 bases at J, with 6 bases between. The V gene's germline CDR1 is SGDLS and CDR2 YYNGEE. This CDR3 region has 14 residues. In DNA form, the CDR3 reads TGTGCCAGCAGCGTAGAGGCTACCTACAATGAGCAGTTCTTC. Amino acids: CASSVEATYNEQFF.

This clonotype has only one observation. CDR3 loop: CASSLVFSRFTDTQYF. The CDR3 bases are TGTGCCAGCAGCTTAGTATTTAGTAGATTCACAGATACGCAGTATTTT. V is TRBV7-2 and J is TRBJ2-3; no firm D call. From germline, CDR1 is SGHTA and CDR2 FQGNSA. Trimming pared 1 base from V and 2 bases from J, leaving 13 bases between. The CDR3 has 16 residues.

This clonotype was seen a handful of times. V and J are TRBV20-1 and TRBJ1-1, with D unresolved. CDR3 size: 12 residues. The germline V gene encodes CDR1 DFQATT and CDR2 SNEGSKA (reference sequence). V was trimmed by 1 base and J by 5 bases, leaving 8 bases between them. The CDR3 here is CSARVGGTEAFF. For the CDR3, the DNA is TGCAGTGCTAGAGTAGGAGGGACTGAAGCTTTCTTT.

The rearrangement uses TRBV11-2 and TRBJ2-1, with 10 nucleotides matching TRBD2. The CDR3 length is 13 residues. The V gene end was trimmed by 8 bases and the J gene end by 7 bases; junction bases not matched to a gene: 5. CDR1 is SGHAT, CDR2 FQNNGV, per germline. The CDR3 is CASLAGARNEQFF. The CDR3 DNA sequence: TGTGCCAGCCTAGCGGGAGCGAGAAATGAGCAGTTCTTC.

In its sample, this clonotype was seen a few times. V gene TRBV6-2 or TRBV6-3 combines with J gene TRBJ2-2; 7 nucleotides align to TRBD1. The CDR3 has 15 residues. V was clipped by 5 bases and J by 2 bases; unmatched bases: 5. The germline V gene encodes CDR1 MNHEY and CDR2 SVGEGT. The DNA for the CDR3 is TGTGCCAGCAGTCGAGGACAGGTCAACACCGGGGAGCTGTTTTTT. Residues: CASSRGQVNTGELFF.

This clonotype was recorded a few times. V is TRBV12-3 or TRBV12-4 and J is TRBJ2-2, with D unresolved. Trimming shortened V by 7 bases and J by 6 bases, and 12 bases separated the two germline ends. The CDR3 contains 13 residues. For the CDR3, the DNA is TGTGCCAGCACCTTCACCTTGGCCGGGGAGCTGTTTTTT. Encoded protein: CASTFTLAGELFF.

The CDR3, as DNA: TGTGCCAGCAGAAACTCGTTCCCACCGAGCTCCTACAATGAGCAGTTCTTC. It yields the protein CASRNSFPPSSYNEQFF. The chain employs TRBV6-2 or TRBV6-3 and TRBJ2-1, with D unresolved. Germline V CDR1 and CDR2: MNHEY, SVGEGT. The CDR3 covers 17 residues. V lost 6 bases to trimming and J lost 0 bases, with 18 bases between them.

The genes are TRBV12-3 or TRBV12-4 and TRBJ2-3; maybe TRBD2 (5 bases). CDR3 length equals 14 residues. The ends were cut back, 3 bases at V and 3 bases at J, with 10 bases in the middle. The CDR3 sequence is CASSFFGETDTQYF. For the CDR3, the DNA is TGTGCCAGCAGTTTCTTCGGGGAGACAGATACGCAGTATTTT.

This clonotype was found many times. The chain recombines TRBV12-3 or TRBV12-4 with TRBJ1-5; no reliable D call. This CDR3 region has 14 residues. V lost 6 bases to trimming and J lost 0 bases, with 9 bases between them. The CDR3: CASSLPVSNQPQHF. For the CDR3, the DNA is TGTGCCAGCAGCCTCCCGGTTAGCAATCAGCCCCAGCATTTT.

The V gene is TRBV6-5, the J gene TRBJ1-2, with D possibly being TRBD1 (6 bases). The length of the CDR3 is 15 residues. The germline V gene encodes CDR1 MNHEY and CDR2 SVGAGI. V lost 4 bases and J lost 1, with 13 bases in between. The CDR3 protein is CASSFSRGINYGYTF. The CDR3 DNA is TGTGCCAGCAGTTTTAGTAGGGGGATTAACTATGGCTACACCTTC.

The J gene is TRBJ1-4, the V gene TRBV7-2; D is possibly TRBD1 (5 bases). Trimming shortened V by 5 bases and J by 8 bases, and 18 bases separated the two germline ends. The germline gives CDR1 SGHTA, CDR2 FQGNSA. The CDR3 extends over 15 amino acids. The DNA for the CDR3 is TGTGCCAGCAGCCCCGAGAGGGGCCAGCGGGAAAAACTGTTTTTT. Translation: CASSPERGQREKLFF.

The sample holds a few counts of this clonotype. The chain employs TRBV10-3 and TRBJ2-5; TRBD2 is a possible D gene (7 bases). Germline V lookup: CDR1 ENHRY, CDR2 SYGVKD. The CDR3 loop spans 21 amino acids. V lost 2 bases and J lost 2, with 30 bases in between. CDR3: CAISERLQGGGSRLNQETQYF. The CDR3 region has the DNA TGTGCCATCAGTGAGCGTTTACAGGGCGGCGGGAGTCGCCTAAATCAAGAGACCCAGTACTTC.

This clonotype was found a few times. This chain connects TRBV20-1 to TRBJ1-5; D might be TRBD1 (5 bases). The CDR3 runs to 13 residues. Between the trimmed V and J ends, which lost 3 bases and 5 bases, there was a span of 11 bases. The germline V gene has CDR1 DFQATT and CDR2 SNEGSKA (reference sequence). CDR3 DNA sequence: TGCAGTGCTAGGCCGGCGGGACATCAGCCCCAGCATTTT. Its protein product is CSARPAGHQPQHF.

The J gene is TRBJ2-7, the V gene TRBV5-5, with TRBD1 matching over 11 bases. The CDR3 runs 15 residues. Germline V gene sequence: CDR1 SGHKS, CDR2 YYEKEE (reference sequence). V dropped 4 bases and J dropped 2; count of bases not matched to a gene: 5. The CDR3 reads CASSQRDRGTYEQYF. The CDR3 DNA reads TGTGCCAGCAGCCAGCGGGACAGGGGGACCTACGAGCAGTACTTC.

This clonotype showed up just a few times. The rearrangement uses TRBV20-1 and TRBJ2-7; 10 nucleotides match TRBD1. V lost 5 bases to trimming and J lost 2 bases; unmatched junction nucleotides: 0. Germline values: CDR1 DFQATT, CDR2 SNEGSKA (reference sequence). The CDR3 runs 12 residues. The CDR3 DNA reads as TGCAGTGCTGGGACAGGGGCCTACGAGCAGTACTTC. Its protein is CSAGTGAYEQYF.

The rearrangement uses TRBV18 and TRBJ1-4; D gene unclear. The V gene lost 3 bases and the J gene lost 2 bases, with 10 bases spanning the gap. The germline CDR1 and CDR2 sequences are KGHSH and LQKENI. CDR3 length: 15 residues. CDR3 sequence reads: CASSPVGATNEKLFF. For the CDR3, the DNA is TGTGCCAGCTCACCCGTGGGAGCCACTAATGAAAAACTGTTTTTT.

In its sample, this clonotype was seen a few times. The V and J genes are TRBV12-3 or TRBV12-4 and TRBJ2-7; D uncertain. Trimming removed 5 bases at V and 5 bases at J, with 7 bases between. The CDR3 consists of 11 residues. The CDR3 reads CASSQTHEQYF. The CDR3 DNA reads TGTGCCAGCAGTCAAACGCACGAGCAGTACTTC.

Only a few counts were recorded for this clonotype. CDR3 sequence reads: CASSPRGDTEAFF. The DNA for the CDR3 is TGTGCCAGCAGCCCCCGGGGGGACACTGAAGCTTTCTTT. The chain has TRBV12-3 or TRBV12-4 and TRBJ1-1; D is perhaps TRBD1 (5 bases). The ends were cut back, 6 bases at V and 3 bases at J, with 11 bases in the middle. The CDR3 runs to 13 residues.

This chain links TRBV5-6 with TRBJ2-3; D gene ambiguous. Germline CDR1 and CDR2: SGHDT and YYEEEE. The CDR3 loop spans 12 amino acids. The V and J ends lost 3 bases and 10 bases respectively, with 12 bases between them. The CDR3, as DNA: TGTGCCAGCAGCTCGGATCCAGGATCGCAGTATTTT. This translates into CASSSDPGSQYF.

This clonotype has just a few counts. This chain connects TRBV5-1 to TRBJ1-2; D is possibly TRBD1 (5 bases). The CDR3 length is 15 residues. Trimming removed 7 bases from V and 4 bases from J, with 20 bases in between. CDR1 is SGHRS and CDR2 is YFSETQ in the germline V gene. The CDR3 protein is CASGEPGRPTYGYTF. CDR3 in DNA: TGCGCCAGCGGTGAACCGGGACGGCCGACCTATGGCTACACCTTC.

The chain employs TRBV3-1 and TRBJ1-6, with TRBD1 matching over 7 bases. The CDR3 runs 16 residues. Germline CDR1 LGHDT, CDR2 YNNKEL (reference sequence). The J segment lost 10 bases and the V segment lost 2 bases, leaving 11 bases of the junction unmatched. The CDR3 DNA reads as TGTGCCAGCAGCCAATTTCAGGGGGGCGCGGGGTCACCCCTCCACTTT. Translating gives CASSQFQGGAGSPLHF. Based on the CDR3 plus reference TRBV3-1 and TRBJ1-6, the full variable domain is DTAVSQTPKYLVTQMGNDKSIKCEQNLGHDTMYWYKQDSKKFLKIMFSYNNKELIINETVPNRFSPKSPDKAHLNLHINSLELGDSAVYFCASSQFQGGAGSPLHFGNGTRLTVT.

This chain uses TRBV20-1 with TRBJ2-7; D is perhaps TRBD1 or TRBD2 (5 bases each). Germline V lookup: CDR1 DFQATT, CDR2 SNEGSKA (reference sequence). The CDR3 contains 13 residues. Trimming took 0 bases from V and 2 from J, leaving 8 bases between them. The DNA for the CDR3 is TGCAGTGCTAGAGACAGGGACGCCTACGAGCAGTACTTC. Its translation is CSARDRDAYEQYF.

In its sample, this clonotype was seen a few times. The chain couples TRBV12-3 or TRBV12-4 to TRBJ1-5; D is unclear. This CDR3 contains 13 residues. Trimming took 4 bases from V and 4 from J, leaving 8 bases between them. The CDR3 loop reads CASSSNENQPQHF. The CDR3 DNA follows: TGTGCCAGCAGTTCGAACGAGAATCAGCCCCAGCATTTT.

This clonotype was detected a few times. The chain recombines TRBV20-1 with TRBJ1-4; the D gene is possibly TRBD1 (6 bases). CDR1 is DFQATT and CDR2 is SNEGSKA in the germline V gene (reference sequence). V was trimmed by 3 bases and J by 8 bases, leaving 13 bases between them. This CDR3 is 13 amino acids long. The CDR3 loop is CSARQGMMEKLFF. CDR3 bases: TGCAGTGCTAGGCAGGGGATGATGGAAAAACTGTTTTTT.

This clonotype was picked up a small number of times. V gene TRBV27 combines with J gene TRBJ2-7; 8 bases are shared with TRBD1. CDR1 MNHEY and CDR2 SMNVEV come from the germline V gene (reference sequence). The length of the CDR3 is 13 residues. V was pared by 5 bases and J by 4 bases, with 4 bases of the junction left unmatched. Here the CDR3 DNA reads TGTGCCAGCAGTCGGACAGGGAGTTACGAGCAGTACTTC. It codes for CASSRTGSYEQYF.

The chain has TRBV7-9 and TRBJ2-5, with D maybe TRBD1 (6 bases). The V and J ends lost 6 bases and 3 bases respectively, with 11 bases between them. The length of the CDR3 is 13 residues. Germline V gene lookup returns CDR1 SEHNR and CDR2 FQNEAQ (reference sequence). This chain's CDR3 is CASSNRVKETQYF. In DNA form, the CDR3 reads TGTGCCAGCAGTAACAGGGTTAAAGAGACCCAGTACTTC.

J is TRBJ1-5 and V is TRBV15; the D gene is possibly TRBD1 (5 bases). CDR1 LNHNV and CDR2 YYDKDF come from the germline V gene (reference sequence). V was shortened by 0 bases and J by 7 bases, with 16 bases between the two germline ends. The CDR3 is 16 residues long. The CDR3 DNA reads as TGTGCCACCAGCAGAGATCTTGTAGAAGGGGCCCAGCCCCAGCATTTT. It specifies CATSRDLVEGAQPQHF.

The chain employs TRBV5-1 and TRBJ2-1, with 9 positions matching TRBD2. CDR3 size: 19 residues. CDR1 SGHRS and CDR2 YFSETQ come from the germline V gene. V gave up 0 bases and J gave up 0 bases; unmatched junction bases: 10. This chain's CDR3 is CASSLGRPAGGTSYNEQFF. DNA for the CDR3: TGCGCCAGCAGCTTGGGACGTCCAGCGGGAGGCACCTCCTACAATGAGCAGTTCTTC.

This chain uses TRBV20-1 with TRBJ2-7; D is undetermined. V was cut by 6 bases and J by 4 bases, with 13 bases left in between. The CDR3 extends over 12 amino acids. The germline V gene encodes CDR1 DFQATT and CDR2 SNEGSKA (reference sequence). The CDR3 here is CSAKRTLYEQYF. The CDR3 DNA reads as TGCAGTGCAAAGAGGACCCTTTACGAGCAGTACTTC.

The V and J genes are TRBV20-1 and TRBJ2-3; D gene uncertain. Germline CDR1 is DFQATT and CDR2 is SNEGSKA (reference sequence). With 3 bases removed from V and 3 bases from J, the gap between germline ends came to 7 bases. The CDR3 covers 12 residues. As DNA, the CDR3 is TGCAGTGCTAGCGATGGAACAGATACGCAGTATTTT. Residues: CSASDGTDTQYF.